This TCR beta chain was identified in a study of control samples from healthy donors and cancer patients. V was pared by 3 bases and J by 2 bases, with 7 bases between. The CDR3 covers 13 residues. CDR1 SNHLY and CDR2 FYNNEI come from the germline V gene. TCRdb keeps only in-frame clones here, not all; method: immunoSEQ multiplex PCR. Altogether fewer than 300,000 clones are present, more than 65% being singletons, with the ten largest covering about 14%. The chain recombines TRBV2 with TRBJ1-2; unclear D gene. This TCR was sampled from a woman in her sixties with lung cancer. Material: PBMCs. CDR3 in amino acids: CASSDSENYGYTF. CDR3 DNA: TGTGCCAGCAGTGACTCGGAAAACTATGGCTACACCTTC.